This record looks at one TCR beta chain sequence and its context. Antigen: not known. The data derive from a study of T cells after yellow fever vaccination. The CDR3 is 15 residues long. The V and J ends lost 4 bases and 4 bases respectively, with 16 bases between them. Germline CDR1 reads LGHDT; CDR2 reads YNNKEL (reference sequence). General observations from the study: Abundant contaminating clonotypes from the bulk population could appear in FACS-sorted repertoires.

As TCR cDNA was made by 5'RACE template switching, a universal primer site and UMIs were added. TCRdb re-analysed the 5' RACE reads in MiXCR, keeping a single row per CDR3 protein. The sample lists a few hundred thousand distinct CDR3 sequences, approximately 10% occurring once. The TCR comes from a man aged 18 to 35 who received the YFV17D yellow fever vaccine. The rearrangement links TRBV3-1 to TRBJ1-2; unclear D gene. The sequencing here drew on CD4+ T cells sorted from PBMCs, taken 5 days after the yellow fever booster vaccination. The DNA for the CDR3 is TGTGCCAGCAGCCCTAGACGGCGGGAAGGCTATGGCTACACCTTC. Amino acids: CASSPRRREGYGYTF.